A selection of T cell receptor beta chains follows, all from one sample in a study of cytomegalovirus exposure and HLA in healthy donors. The method was immunoSEQ multiplex PCR; TCRdb's version includes in-frame clones alone and lacks a portion of them. The data hold 150,000 to 200,000 clones, with roughly 74% observed a single time. Sequenced sample: PBMCs. These TCRs come from a woman aged 25 to 45 in good health and CMV-seropositive. CDR3s include the opening cysteine and the closing phenylalanine or tryptophan. D genes are given only for firm matches. Rows give clone size only sometimes, using once, few, many, or a class for an expanded clone.

CDR3 protein,CDR3 DNA,J gene,V gene,D gene,clone size
CASSQPGTGVAEAFF,TGTGCCAGCAGTCAACCCGGGACAGGGGTTGCTGAAGCTTTCTTT,TRBJ1-1,TRBV27,TRBD1,once
CASSSRTSVDTGELFF,TGCGCCAGCAGCTCCAGGACTAGCGTTGACACCGGGGAGCTGTTTTTT,TRBJ2-2,TRBV5-1,TRBD2,.
CASSPQSFQGGETQYF,TGTGCCAGCTCACCACAATCCTTCCAGGGTGGAGAGACCCAGTACTTC,TRBJ2-5,TRBV18,.,.
CASGRTGADEQYF,TGTGCCAGCGGCCGGACAGGGGCTGACGAGCAGTACTTC,TRBJ2-7,TRBV11-2,TRBD1,.
CASSPWDRGLYNEQFF,TGTGCCAGCAGCCCGTGGGACAGGGGTTTGTACAATGAGCAGTTCTTC,TRBJ2-1,TRBV5-6,TRBD1,.
CASSLEGGQTGQPQHF,TGTGCCAGCAGCTTAGAGGGTGGACAGACAGGTCAGCCCCAGCATTTT,TRBJ1-5,TRBV7-9,.,once
CASSMRTGELVTTEAFF,TGTGCCAGTAGTATGAGGACAGGGGAATTAGTTACGACTGAAGCTTTCTTT,TRBJ1-1,TRBV19,TRBD1,.
CASWDNPYGYTF,TGTGCCAGTTGGGACAATCCCTATGGCTACACCTTC,TRBJ1-2,TRBV19,.,few
CASSLPAAGQPQHF,TGTGCCAGCAGCTTACCGGCGGCGGGGCAGCCCCAGCATTTT,TRBJ1-5,TRBV7-9,.,.
CASSARDRRSEKLFF,TGTGCCAGTAGTGCCCGGGACAGGAGAAGTGAAAAACTGTTTTTT,TRBJ1-4,TRBV19,TRBD1,few
CASAGAQEVQPQHF,TGTGCCAGCGCGGGCGCGCAGGAGGTACAGCCCCAGCATTTT,TRBJ1-5,TRBV19,.,.
CASSGPTSGRAYEQYF,TGTGCCAGCAGTGGCCCGACTAGCGGGAGGGCCTACGAGCAGTACTTC,TRBJ2-7,TRBV2,TRBD2,.
CASSPLASSYEQYF,TGTGCCAGTAGTCCACTAGCGAGCTCCTACGAGCAGTACTTC,TRBJ2-7,TRBV19,TRBD2,.
CASSPDRGRRTEAFF,TGTGCCAGCAGCCCCGACAGGGGGCGAAGGACTGAAGCTTTCTTT,TRBJ1-1,TRBV11-2,TRBD1,few
CASSNQGLVGRTDTQYF,TGTGCCAGCTCAAACCAGGGGCTAGTGGGACGCACAGATACGCAGTATTTT,TRBJ2-3,TRBV5-6,.,.
CASSDRNYGYTF,TGTGCCAGCTCCGACAGGAACTATGGCTACACCTTC,TRBJ1-2,TRBV25-1,.,few
CASSPGGLAVSSYEQYF,TGTGCCAGCAGCCCAGGCGGACTAGCGGTGAGCTCCTACGAGCAGTACTTC,TRBJ2-7,TRBV11-2,TRBD2,.
CASSQGQSYYEQYF,TGTGCCAGCAGTCAGGGACAAAGTTACTACGAGCAGTACTTC,TRBJ2-7,TRBV27,.,once
CASRINPVAGNYGYTF,TGTGCCAGCAGGATAAACCCAGTTGCAGGGAACTATGGCTACACCTTC,TRBJ1-2,TRBV28,.,few
CASSSVASYEQFF,TGTGCCAGCAGTTCCGTCGCAAGCTATGAGCAGTTCTTC,TRBJ2-1,TRBV27,.,.
CASSQGREIEAFF,TGCGCCAGCAGCCAAGGCCGGGAGATCGAAGCTTTCTTT,TRBJ1-1,TRBV4-1,.,.
CASSYRSMNTEAFF,TGTGCCAGCAGCTACAGGTCAATGAACACTGAAGCTTTCTTT,TRBJ1-1,TRBV6-1,.,.
CASSSPAVPSYNEQFF,TGCGCCAGCAGCTCCCCAGCGGTCCCCTCCTACAATGAGCAGTTCTTC,TRBJ2-1,TRBV5-1,.,.